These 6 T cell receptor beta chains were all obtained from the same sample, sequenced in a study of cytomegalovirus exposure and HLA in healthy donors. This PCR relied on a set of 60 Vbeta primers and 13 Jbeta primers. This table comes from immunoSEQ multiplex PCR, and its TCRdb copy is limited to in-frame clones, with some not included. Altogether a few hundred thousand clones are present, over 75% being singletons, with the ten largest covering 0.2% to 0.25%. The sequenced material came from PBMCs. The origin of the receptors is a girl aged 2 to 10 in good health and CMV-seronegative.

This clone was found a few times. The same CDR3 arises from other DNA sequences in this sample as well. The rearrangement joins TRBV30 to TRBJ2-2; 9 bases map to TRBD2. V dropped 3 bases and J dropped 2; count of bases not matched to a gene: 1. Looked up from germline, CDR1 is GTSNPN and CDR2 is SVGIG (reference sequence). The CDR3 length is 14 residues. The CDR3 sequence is CAWRTSGNTGELFF. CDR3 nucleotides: TGTGCCTGGAGGACTAGCGGAAACACCGGGGAGCTGTTTTTT.

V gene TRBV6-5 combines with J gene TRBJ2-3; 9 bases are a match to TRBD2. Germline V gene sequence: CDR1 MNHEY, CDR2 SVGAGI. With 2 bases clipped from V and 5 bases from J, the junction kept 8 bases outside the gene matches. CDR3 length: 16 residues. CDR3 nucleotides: TGTGCCAGCAGTTACGGGCGGGGGGGCCGAGAAGATACGCAGTATTTT. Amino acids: CASSYGRGGREDTQYF.

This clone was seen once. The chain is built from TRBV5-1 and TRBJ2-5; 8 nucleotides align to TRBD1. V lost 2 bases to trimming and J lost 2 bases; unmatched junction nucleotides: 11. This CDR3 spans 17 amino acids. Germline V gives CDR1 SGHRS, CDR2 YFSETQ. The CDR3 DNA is TGCGCCAGCAGCTTCAGGGGGCCCATCGACTTGCAAGAGACCCAGTACTTC. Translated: CASSFRGPIDLQETQYF.

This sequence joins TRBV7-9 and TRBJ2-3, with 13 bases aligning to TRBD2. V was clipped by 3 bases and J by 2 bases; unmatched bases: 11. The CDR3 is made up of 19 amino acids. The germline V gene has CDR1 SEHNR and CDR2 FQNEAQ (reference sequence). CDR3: CASSLGLAGKNKHTDTQYF. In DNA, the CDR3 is TGTGCCAGCAGCTTGGGACTAGCGGGAAAAAATAAACACACAGATACGCAGTATTTT.

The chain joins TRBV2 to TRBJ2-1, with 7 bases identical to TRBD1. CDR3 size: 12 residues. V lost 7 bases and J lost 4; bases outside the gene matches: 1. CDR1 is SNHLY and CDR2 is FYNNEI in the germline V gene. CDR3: CASKTGYNEQFF. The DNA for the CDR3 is TGTGCCAGCAAGACAGGGTACAATGAGCAGTTCTTC. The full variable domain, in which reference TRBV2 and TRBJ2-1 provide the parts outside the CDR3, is EPEVTQTPSHQVTQMGQEVILRCVPISNHLYFYWYRQILGQKVEFLVSFYNNEISEKSEIFDDQFSVERPDGSNFTLKIRSTKLEDSAMYFCASKTGYNEQFFGPGTRLTVL.

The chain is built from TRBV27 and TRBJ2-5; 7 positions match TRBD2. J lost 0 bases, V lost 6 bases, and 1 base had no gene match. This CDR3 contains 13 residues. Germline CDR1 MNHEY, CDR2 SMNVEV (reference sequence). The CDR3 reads CASRGTNQETQYF. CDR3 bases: TGTGCCAGCAGGGGGACTAACCAAGAGACCCAGTACTTC.